Below, 21 T cell receptor beta chains from the same sample are listed, as sequenced in a study of response to subunit inactivated influenza vaccine. TCRdb called the RT-PCR reads again in MiXCR, with one record for every CDR3 protein. The repertoire holds 600,000 to 850,000 distinct CDR3 sequences, with around 15% as singletons. Sample: PBMCs from blood, taken less than 15 days before vaccination. The receptor source for this set is a man between 45 and 60 years old who received an inactivated influenza vaccine.

The rearrangement uses TRBV6-4 and TRBJ2-2; 12 bases agree with TRBD2. V gave up 6 bases and J gave up 5 bases; unmatched junction bases: 1. Germline CDR1 MRHNA, CDR2 SNTAGT. This CDR3 comprises 14 residues. The chain's CDR3 is CASRGTSGTGELFF. The DNA for the CDR3 is TGTGCCAGCAGAGGGACTAGCGGGACCGGGGAGCTGTTTTTT.

The V gene is TRBV11-2, the J gene TRBJ2-7; 9 nucleotides agree with TRBD1. The trim removed 9 bases at V and 0 bases at J, leaving 3 bases unmatched. Germline CDR1 reads SGHAT; CDR2 reads FQNNGV. The CDR3 spans 13 residues. The CDR3 is CASATGGSYEQYF. The CDR3 DNA sequence: TGTGCCAGTGCGACAGGGGGCTCCTACGAGCAGTACTTC.

V is TRBV6-1 and J is TRBJ2-7, with D perhaps TRBD1 (5 bases). With 1 base removed from V and 7 bases from J, the gap between germline ends came to 14 bases. The CDR3 runs 14 residues. Germline V CDR1 and CDR2: MNHNS, SASEGT. CDR3 in amino acids: CASSEEARGREQYF. CDR3 nucleotides: TGTGCCAGCAGTGAAGAGGCTAGGGGAAGGGAGCAGTACTTC.

The gene calls are TRBV20-1 and TRBJ1-6; possibly TRBD1 for D (6 bases). CDR1 and CDR2 (germline): DFQATT, SNEGSKA (reference sequence). Trimming shortened V by 6 bases and J by 7 bases, and 10 bases separated the two germline ends. This CDR3 spans 12 amino acids. CDR3 bases: TGCAGTGCAGGGGGTCCCAATTCACCCCTCCACTTT. This translates into CSAGGPNSPLHF.

Only a few counts were recorded for this clonotype. The chain employs TRBV24-1 and TRBJ2-3; unclear D gene. From germline, CDR1 is KGHDR and CDR2 SFDVKD. V lost 8 bases and J lost 3, with 5 bases in between. The CDR3 has 11 residues. The DNA of the CDR3 is TGTGCCACCATTAGAACAGATACGCAGTATTTT. Protein product: CATIRTDTQYF.

This clonotype was seen repeatedly, ten times or more. The chain employs TRBV5-1 and TRBJ2-1, with TRBD2 matching over 7 bases. With V trimmed by 4 bases and J by 3 bases, 7 bases remained unmatched. The CDR3 runs to 15 residues. The germline CDR1 and CDR2 sequences are SGHRS and YFSETQ. CDR3 loop: CASSVSSGGYNEQFF. The CDR3 nucleotides read TGCGCCAGCAGCGTGTCTAGCGGAGGCTACAATGAGCAGTTCTTC.

This clonotype was observed a few times. This sequence joins TRBV4-2 and TRBJ2-1; D may match TRBD1 or TRBD2 (7 bases each). Trimming took off 6 bases at V and 6 bases at J, with 27 bases between the two ends. In germline, CDR1 is LGHNA, CDR2 YNFKEQ. The CDR3 contains 18 residues. In DNA form, the CDR3 reads TGTGCCAGCAGTACGGGACAGCCCAGGGCTAGCGGAGGCAATGAGCAGTTCTTC. Translation: CASSTGQPRASGGNEQFF.

Many counts were recorded for this clonotype. This chain uses TRBV2 with TRBJ2-3, with a possible D match to TRBD2 (5 bases). V was pared by 4 bases and J by 4 bases, with 18 bases between. CDR3 length: 16 residues. Germline CDR1 reads SNHLY; CDR2 reads FYNNEI. CDR3 loop: CASSGKLSGDADTQYF. The DNA of the CDR3 is TGTGCCAGCAGTGGAAAACTATCCGGGGATGCAGATACGCAGTATTTT. Complete variable domain (other parts from reference TRBV2 and TRBJ2-3): EPEVTQTPSHQVTQMGQEVILRCVPISNHLYFYWYRQILGQKVEFLVSFYNNEISEKSEIFDDQFSVERPDGSNFTLKIRSTKLEDSAMYFCASSGKLSGDADTQYFGPGTRLTVL.

This clonotype was picked up many times. A read error may account for a junction end that differs from germline. As DNA, the CDR3 is TGCGCCAGCAGCCAAGATCACAGGGGAGGACAAGAGACCCAGTACTTC. This encodes CASSQDHRGGQETQYF. The chain employs TRBV4-2 and TRBJ2-5; a weak D match, TRBD1 (7 bases). Germline V gives CDR1 LGHNA, CDR2 YNFKEQ. The CDR3 sequence is 16 residues long.

This chain joins TRBV20-1 and TRBJ2-3; D unclear. Germline loops: CDR1 DFQATT, CDR2 SNEGSKA (reference sequence). The V and J ends lost 3 bases and 1 base respectively, with 11 bases between them. CDR3 size: 14 residues. The CDR3 region is CSARWPPGTDTQYF. DNA for the CDR3: TGCAGTGCTAGGTGGCCGCCGGGCACAGATACGCAGTATTTT.

This clonotype was observed a few times. V is TRBV6-2 or TRBV6-3 and J is TRBJ2-3; D unclear. Germline-derived CDR1 and CDR2 are MNHEY and SVGEGT. V was cut by 6 bases and J by 10 bases, with 11 bases left in between. CDR3 length equals 11 residues. The DNA of the CDR3 is TGTGCCAGCAGCCTCGGTTGGGCGCAGTATTTT. Amino acids: CASSLGWAQYF.

The V gene is TRBV19, the J gene TRBJ2-7; TRBD2 aligns across 8 bases. Looked up from germline, CDR1 is LNHDA and CDR2 is SQIVND (reference sequence). After removal of 5 bases from V and 3 bases from J, the junction contained 9 bases not matched to a gene. The CDR3 consists of 15 residues. In DNA, the CDR3 is TGTGCCAGTAGTGTCGGCGGGAGGACCAACTACGAGCAGTACTTC. Protein product: CASSVGGRTNYEQYF.

The V call is TRBV4-2, the J call TRBJ2-2; a weak D match, TRBD1 (6 bases). The V end was cut by 6 bases, the J end by 2 bases, with 13 bases between. CDR1 and CDR2 from the germline V gene are LGHNA and YNFKEQ. The CDR3 is 15 residues long. CDR3 sequence reads: CASRAGAINTGELFF. CDR3 DNA sequence: TGTGCCAGCAGGGCAGGGGCGATAAACACCGGGGAGCTGTTTTTT.

There are a few counts of this clonotype. The chain joins TRBV6-5 to TRBJ2-1; no reliable D call. The CDR3 spans 12 residues. Trimming pared 8 bases from V and 7 bases from J, leaving 12 bases between. Germline lookup yields CDR1 MNHEY and CDR2 SVGAGI. Here the CDR3 DNA reads TGTGCCAGCCCTCAGTATCCTAATGAGCAGTTCTTC. As protein: CASPQYPNEQFF.

This chain connects TRBV11-2 to TRBJ1-6; 9 bases line up with TRBD1. This CDR3 is 15 amino acids long. Germline V CDR1 and CDR2: SGHAT, FQNNGV. J lost 13 bases, V lost 1 base, and 8 bases had no gene match. CDR3 sequence reads: CASSLGGQGRWPLHF. CDR3 in DNA: TGTGCCAGCAGCTTAGGTGGACAGGGGCGATGGCCCCTCCACTTT.

This sequence joins TRBV28 and TRBJ1-2; 9 nucleotides line up with TRBD1. V was clipped by 6 bases and J by 4 bases; unmatched bases: 6. The germline gives CDR1 MDHEN, CDR2 SYDVKM. The CDR3 is 14 residues long. The CDR3 DNA is TGTGCCAGCAGACCCGGGACAGGGCCCTATGGCTACACCTTC. Residues: CASRPGTGPYGYTF.

CDR3 in amino acids: CASSLGLGQGNQPQHF. The CDR3 nucleotides read TGCGCCAGCAGCCTAGGACTAGGACAGGGTAATCAGCCCCAGCATTTT. The V and J genes are TRBV4-1 and TRBJ1-5; 8 nucleotides line up with TRBD1. Germline V gene data show CDR1 as MGHRA and CDR2 as YSYEKL. The junction had 9 bases not matched to a gene; V was cut back by 4 bases and J by 4 bases. This CDR3 is built from 16 residues.

This clonotype was recorded a few times. The chain employs TRBV5-6 and TRBJ1-5; D perhaps matches TRBD1 (5 bases). V lost 1 base to trimming and J lost 3 bases, with 14 bases between them. Germline V gene sequence: CDR1 SGHDT, CDR2 YYEEEE. The CDR3 sequence is 16 residues long. Written as DNA, the CDR3 is TGTGCCAGCAGCTTGTGGGGCAGGGTAAACAATCAGCCCCAGCATTTT. This codes for CASSLWGRVNNQPQHF.

This clonotype was counted only a few times. The CDR3 region is CASSRIQGGNQPQHF. The DNA of the CDR3 is TGTGCCAGCTCACGCATCCAGGGAGGCAATCAGCCCCAGCATTTT. The V and J genes are TRBV18 and TRBJ1-5; possibly TRBD1 for D (5 bases). CDR3 length: 15 amino acids. V was clipped by 4 bases and J by 2 bases, with 12 bases between them. The germline CDR1 and CDR2 sequences are KGHSH and LQKENI.

In its sample, this clonotype was seen a few times. This chain joins TRBV18 and TRBJ1-1; 7 bases match TRBD1. The V gene end was trimmed by 3 bases and the J gene end by 9 bases; junction bases not matched to a gene: 4. Germline V gene sequence: CDR1 KGHSH, CDR2 LQKENI. This CDR3 has 12 amino acids. The CDR3 DNA reads TGTGCCAGCTCACCTGACAGGGCGAAAGCTTTCTTT. It specifies CASSPDRAKAFF.

This clonotype was seen a handful of times. The rearrangement uses TRBV15 and TRBJ2-2, with 11 bases lining up with TRBD1. The CDR3 has 16 residues. The germline V gene has CDR1 LNHNV and CDR2 YYDKDF (reference sequence). Trimming cost V 1 base and J 4 bases; bases outside gene matches: 2. The DNA of the CDR3 is TGTGCCACCAGCAGAGGTGGACAGGGGGCCACCGGGGAGCTGTTTTTT. Its translation: CATSRGGQGATGELFF.